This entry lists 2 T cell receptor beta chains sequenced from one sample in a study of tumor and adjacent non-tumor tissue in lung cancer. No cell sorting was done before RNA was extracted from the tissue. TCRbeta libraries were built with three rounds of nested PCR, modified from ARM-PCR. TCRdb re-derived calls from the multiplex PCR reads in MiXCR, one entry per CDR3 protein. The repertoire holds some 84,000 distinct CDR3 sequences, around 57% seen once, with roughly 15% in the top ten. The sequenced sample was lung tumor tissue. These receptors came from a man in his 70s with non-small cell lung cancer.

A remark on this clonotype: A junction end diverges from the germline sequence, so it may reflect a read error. The CDR3 DNA follows: TGTACCTGGAGTGTACAGAGTGGCCGTGAGACCCAATACTTC. Its translation is CTWSVQSGRETQYF. The rearrangement links TRBV30 to TRBJ2-5; D unclear. This CDR3 has 14 amino acids. Germline CDR1 reads GTSNPN; CDR2 reads SVGIG (reference sequence).

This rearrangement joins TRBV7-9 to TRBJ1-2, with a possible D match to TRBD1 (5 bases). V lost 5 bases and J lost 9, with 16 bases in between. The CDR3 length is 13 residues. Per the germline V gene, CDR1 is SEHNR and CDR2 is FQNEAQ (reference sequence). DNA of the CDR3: TGTGCCAGCAGCCCCACGGGACTAACCTGCTACACCTTC. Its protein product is CASSPTGLTCYTF. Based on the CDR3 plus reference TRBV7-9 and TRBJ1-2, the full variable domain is DTGVSQNPRHKITKRGQNVTFRCDPISEHNRLYWYRQTLGQGPEFLTYFQNEAQLEKSRLLSDRFSAERPKGSFSTLEIQRTEQGDSAMYLCASSPTGLTCYTFGSGTRLTVV.